The present T cell receptor (beta chain) was sequenced within a study of blood T cell repertoires in COVID-19. Overall study context: The study drew acute and convalescent COVID-19 samples from the United States, Italy and Spain.

CDR3 length: 13 residues. The V end lost 3 bases, the J end lost 1 base, and 4 bases lay between the germline ends. How the authors handled the data: By means of reference gene primer amplification, nucleated cell counts were estimated. The protocol was immunoSEQ multiplex PCR, while the TCRdb copy is restricted to in-frame clones and leaves out a portion. V and J calls and clone size are given by that table; D and trimming were obtained from the DNA. In the table there are roughly 270,000 clones, around 85% of which are singletons. Participants were aged about 18 to 100 years from about 25 US areas.

The rearrangement joins TRBV12-3 or TRBV12-4 to TRBJ2-1; D uncertain. The receptor comes from a woman aged 45-59 years who had recovered from COVID-19. Sample: PBMCs or T cells enriched from blood (not recorded which). DNA for the CDR3: TGTGCCAGCAGTTTTCGGTCCTACAATGAGCAGTTCTTC. It yields the protein CASSFRSYNEQFF.